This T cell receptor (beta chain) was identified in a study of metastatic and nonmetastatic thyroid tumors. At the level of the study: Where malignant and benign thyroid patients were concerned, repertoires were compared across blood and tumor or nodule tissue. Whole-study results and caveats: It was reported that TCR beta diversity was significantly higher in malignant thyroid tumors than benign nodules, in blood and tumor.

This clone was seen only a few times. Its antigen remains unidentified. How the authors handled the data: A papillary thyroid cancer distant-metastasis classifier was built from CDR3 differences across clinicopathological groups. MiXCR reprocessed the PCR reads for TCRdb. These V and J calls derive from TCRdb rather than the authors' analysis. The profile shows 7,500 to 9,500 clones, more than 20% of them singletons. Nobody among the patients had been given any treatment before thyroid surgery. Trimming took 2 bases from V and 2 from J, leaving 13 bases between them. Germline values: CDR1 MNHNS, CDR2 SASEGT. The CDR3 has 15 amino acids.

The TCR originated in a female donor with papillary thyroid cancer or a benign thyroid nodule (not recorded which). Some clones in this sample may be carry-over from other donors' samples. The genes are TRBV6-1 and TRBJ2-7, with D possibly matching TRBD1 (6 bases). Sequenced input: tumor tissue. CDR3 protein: CASSERNRVPYEQYF. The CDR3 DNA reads TGTGCCAGCAGTGAAAGGAACAGGGTCCCCTACGAGCAGTACTTC.